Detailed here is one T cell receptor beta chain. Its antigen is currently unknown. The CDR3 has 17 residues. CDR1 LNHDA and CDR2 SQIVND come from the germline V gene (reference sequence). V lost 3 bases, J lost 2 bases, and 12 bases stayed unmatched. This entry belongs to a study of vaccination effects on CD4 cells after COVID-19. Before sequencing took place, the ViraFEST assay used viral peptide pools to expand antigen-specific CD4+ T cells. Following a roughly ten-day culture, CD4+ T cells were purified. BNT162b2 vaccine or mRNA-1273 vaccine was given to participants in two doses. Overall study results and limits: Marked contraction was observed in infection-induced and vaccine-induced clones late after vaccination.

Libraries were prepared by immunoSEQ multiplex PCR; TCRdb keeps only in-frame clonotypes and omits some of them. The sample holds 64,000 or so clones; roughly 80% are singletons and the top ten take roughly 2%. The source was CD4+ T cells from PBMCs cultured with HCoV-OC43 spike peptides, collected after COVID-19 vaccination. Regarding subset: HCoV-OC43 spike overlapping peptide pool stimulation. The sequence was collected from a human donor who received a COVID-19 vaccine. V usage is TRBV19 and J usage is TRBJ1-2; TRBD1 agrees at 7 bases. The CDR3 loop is CASSIWLLDRDNYGYTF. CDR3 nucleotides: TGTGCCAGTAGTATTTGGTTGCTCGACAGGGACAACTATGGCTACACCTTC.